Each of the 7 T cell receptor beta chains below was sequenced from the same sample in a study of regulatory T cells in long-lasting Graves disease. Specified time point: newly diagnosed GD, antithyroid drugs for less than 3 months. RNA from PBMCs was the source of the TCR library. With iRepertoire HTBI primers and Arm-PCR of CDR3 regions, TCR beta libraries were built. One entry per CDR3 protein, called by TCRdb with MiXCR from the multiplex PCR reads. In the table there are under 800,000 distinct CDR3 sequences, less than 20% of which are singletons. This sample was shared with a second study, whose subject was T cells in Graves' hyperthyroidism and ophthalmopathy.

This specimen consisted of peripheral blood mononuclear cells (PBMCs), obtained at new diagnosis, from a patient treated with antithyroid drugs. The receptors were sampled from a woman aged 30 to 39 with Graves disease.

This clonotype was seen repeatedly, ten times or more. CDR3 loop: CASNRDRVGGTEAFF. DNA for the CDR3: TGTGCCAGCAACCGGGACAGGGTAGGTGGCACTGAAGCTTTCTTT. The genes are TRBV2 and TRBJ1-1; TRBD1 agrees at 9 bases. With 7 bases clipped from V and 4 bases from J, the junction kept 10 bases outside the gene matches. This CDR3 has 15 amino acids. Germline V gene sequence: CDR1 SNHLY, CDR2 FYNNEI.

The genes are TRBV20-1 and TRBJ2-3; 7 bases are shared with TRBD1. With 5 bases clipped from V and 1 base from J, the junction kept 3 bases outside the gene matches. CDR1 DFQATT and CDR2 SNEGSKA come from the germline V gene (reference sequence). The CDR3 is made up of 13 amino acids. Here the CDR3 reads CSAHGQGTDTQYF. DNA of the CDR3: TGCAGTGCTCACGGACAGGGCACAGATACGCAGTATTTT.

This clonotype was detected many times. The rearrangement links TRBV2 to TRBJ2-5, with 14 bases fitting TRBD2. This CDR3 is built from 16 residues. With 6 bases clipped from V and 5 bases from J, the junction kept 8 bases outside the gene matches. Germline V gene lookup returns CDR1 SNHLY and CDR2 FYNNEI. The CDR3 nucleotides read TGTGCCAGCAGAACGGGACTAGCGGGAGCCACCGAGACCCAGTACTTC. This codes for CASRTGLAGATETQYF.

This clonotype has ten or more counts. The chain carries TRBV28 and TRBJ1-2; TRBD1 might be the D (5 bases). The CDR3 runs 13 residues. Germline CDR1 MDHEN, CDR2 SYDVKM. V was cut by 7 bases and J by 5 bases, with 14 bases left in between. CDR3 sequence (DNA): TGTGCCAGCAACCCCCAGGGAAGGTATGGCTACACCTTC. This gives the protein CASNPQGRYGYTF.

The genes are TRBV5-1 and TRBJ2-7, with a weak D call TRBD2 (5 bases). CDR1 SGHRS and CDR2 YFSETQ come from the germline V gene. The CDR3 is 15 amino acids. Trimming shortened V by 1 base and J by 8 bases, and 19 bases separated the two germline ends. The CDR3 DNA sequence: TGCGCCAGCAGCTTGCCGGGGTCTGGCTTTGGCAAGCAGTACTTC. Translating gives CASSLPGSGFGKQYF.

This chain links TRBV19 with TRBJ2-5; D call uncertain. Trimming left V 3 bases short and J 4 bases short, with 18 bases between. This CDR3 contains 16 residues. From germline, CDR1 is LNHDA and CDR2 SQIVND (reference sequence). This CDR3 reads CASSISVGSGRETQYF. CDR3 bases: TGTGCCAGTAGTATTTCTGTCGGGTCGGGTAGAGAGACCCAGTACTTC.

This clonotype was seen more than once but under ten times. This may arise from a read error, as a much more abundant clone is one base away. J is TRBJ1-5 and V is TRBV28; TRBD1 matches 10 bases. The V gene's germline CDR1 is MDHEN and CDR2 SYDVKM. Germline trimming cut 3 bases from V and 5 bases from J; bases unmatched to any gene: 7. The CDR3 runs 16 residues. CDR3 sequence (DNA): TGTGCCAGCAGTTTGTGGGGACAGGGGACCGATCAGCCCCAGCATTTT. Protein product: CASSLWGQGTDQPQHF.